The T cell receptor beta chain described here comes from a study of T-cell reconstitution after alpha-beta-depleted transplantation in children. Molecular barcoding with unique molecular identifiers was used for the TCRbeta library. TCRdb reprocessed the PCR reads with MiXCR, giving one entry per CDR3 protein. Among a few hundred thousand distinct CDR3 sequences, roughly two fifths were seen once, and the ten largest hold 27%. This clonotype was seen only a few times. Its antigen is not identified. Regarding the study as a whole: Newly generated T cells supplied most T-cell counts and diversity one year post-transplant. Reportedly, only several hundred clones from non-depleted graft cells drove alpha-beta T-cell counts at about two months.

The CDR3 is 14 residues long. Trimming took off 4 bases at V and 2 bases at J, with 9 bases between the two ends. Germline V CDR1 and CDR2: SGHDN, FVKESK. This specimen consisted of PBMCs, obtained before TCRalphabeta/CD19-depleted stem cell transplant. This clonotype was obtained from a girl aged 2-10 years with aplastic anemia, due to receive a stem cell transplant. The V call is TRBV14, the J call TRBJ1-5, with TRBD1 as a possible D gene (6 bases). The CDR3 sequence: CASSRRGGNQPQHF. The CDR3 coding sequence is TGTGCCAGCAGCCGCAGGGGTGGCAATCAGCCCCAGCATTTT.